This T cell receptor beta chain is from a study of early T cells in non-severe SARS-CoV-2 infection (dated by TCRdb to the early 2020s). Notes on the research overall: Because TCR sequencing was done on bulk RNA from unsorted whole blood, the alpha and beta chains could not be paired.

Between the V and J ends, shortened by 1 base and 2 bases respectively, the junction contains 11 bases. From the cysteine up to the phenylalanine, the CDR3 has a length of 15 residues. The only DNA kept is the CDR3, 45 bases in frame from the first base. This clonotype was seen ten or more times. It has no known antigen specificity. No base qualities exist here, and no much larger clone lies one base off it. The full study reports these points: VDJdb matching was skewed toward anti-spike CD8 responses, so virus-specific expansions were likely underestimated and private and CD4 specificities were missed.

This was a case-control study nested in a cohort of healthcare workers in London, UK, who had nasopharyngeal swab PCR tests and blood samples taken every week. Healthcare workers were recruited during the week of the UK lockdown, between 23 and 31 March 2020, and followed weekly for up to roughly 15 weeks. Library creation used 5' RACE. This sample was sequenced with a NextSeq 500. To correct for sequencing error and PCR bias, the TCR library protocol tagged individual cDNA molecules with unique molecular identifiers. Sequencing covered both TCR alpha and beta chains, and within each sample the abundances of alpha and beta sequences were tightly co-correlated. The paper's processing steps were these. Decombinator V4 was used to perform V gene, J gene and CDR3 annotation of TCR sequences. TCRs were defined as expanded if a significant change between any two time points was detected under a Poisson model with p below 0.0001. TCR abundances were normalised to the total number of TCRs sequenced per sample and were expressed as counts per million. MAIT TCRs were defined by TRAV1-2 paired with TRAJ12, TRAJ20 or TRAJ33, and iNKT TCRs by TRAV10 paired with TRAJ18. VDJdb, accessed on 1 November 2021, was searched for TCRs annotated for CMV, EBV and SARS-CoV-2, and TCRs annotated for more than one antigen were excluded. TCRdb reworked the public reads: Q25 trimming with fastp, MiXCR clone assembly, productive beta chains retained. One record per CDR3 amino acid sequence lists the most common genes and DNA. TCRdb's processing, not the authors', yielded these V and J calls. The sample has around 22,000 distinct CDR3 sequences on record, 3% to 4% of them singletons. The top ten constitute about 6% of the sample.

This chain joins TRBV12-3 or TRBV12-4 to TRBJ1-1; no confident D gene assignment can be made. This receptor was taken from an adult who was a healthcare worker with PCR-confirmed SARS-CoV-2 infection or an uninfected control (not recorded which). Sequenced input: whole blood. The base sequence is TGTGCCAGCAGTTTAGGTGTAATGGGAAACACTGAAGCTTTCTTT. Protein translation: CASSLGVMGNTEAFF.